This T cell receptor beta chain was captured in a study of blood T cell repertoires in COVID-19. Study information: PBMCs, B-cell-depleted T cells, or T cells were the source of the cDNA or gDNA that made up the material.

Per the study methods: From reference gene primer amplification, estimates of nucleated cell counts were derived. Using immunoSEQ multiplex PCR, the repertoire was profiled, and TCRdb retains in-frame clones only, with some absent. Clonal size and the V and J genes are those of that table, whereas D and trimming came from the DNA. The sample records about 280,000 clones, 83% being singletons. This clone was seen a handful of times. Trimming took 1 base from V and 3 from J; bases not matched to a gene: 2. The CDR3 has 14 residues. The germline CDR1 and CDR2 sequences are SEHNR and FQNEAQ (reference sequence).

Sequencing was performed on peripheral blood. The V call is TRBV7-9, the J call TRBJ2-7, with 8 bases fitting TRBD1. This sequence was found in a woman aged 45-60 years who had recovered from COVID-19. The chain's CDR3 is CASSLVGQGYEQYF. The CDR3 coding sequence is TGTGCCAGCAGCTTAGTAGGACAGGGCTACGAGCAGTACTTC.